These 25 T cell receptor beta chains were all obtained from the same sample, sequenced in a study of cytomegalovirus exposure and HLA in healthy donors. A multiplex PCR was run with 60 Vbeta primers and 13 Jbeta primers. Produced via immunoSEQ multiplex PCR; TCRdb's table is partial and in-frame only. The sample records 150,000 to 200,000 clones, approximately 85% being singletons. Sequenced input: PBMCs. The source of these receptors is a woman between 50 and 59 years old in good health and CMV-seronegative.

This clone was picked up one time. The CDR3, as DNA: TGTGCCAGCAGGGCTAGCGGGACGGCCGATACGCAGTATTTT. Its translation: CASRASGTADTQYF. This rearrangement joins TRBV28 to TRBJ2-3; TRBD2 aligns across 9 bases. This CDR3 is built from 14 residues. Germline trimming cut 6 bases from V and 6 bases from J; bases unmatched to any gene: 7. The V gene's germline CDR1 is MDHEN and CDR2 SYDVKM.

This rearrangement joins TRBV7-9 to TRBJ2-1; 11 nucleotides align to TRBD1. Looked up from germline, CDR1 is SEHNR and CDR2 is FQNEAQ (reference sequence). V was clipped by 5 bases and J by 3 bases; unmatched bases: 3. There are 15 residues in the CDR3. CDR3 sequence: CASSKGQGDYNEQFF. The CDR3 nucleotides read TGTGCCAGCAGCAAGGGACAGGGGGACTACAATGAGCAGTTCTTC.

This clone was seen once. The chain uses TRBV30 and TRBJ2-7; D may be TRBD1 (6 bases). This CDR3 spans 14 amino acids. The germline V and J ends were trimmed by 2 bases and 5 bases, with 16 bases remaining between them. In germline, CDR1 is GTSNPN, CDR2 SVGIG (reference sequence). In DNA form, the CDR3 reads TGTGCCTGGAGTTTACAGGGCAGTTTGAACGAGCAGTACTTC. It encodes CAWSLQGSLNEQYF.

The chain uses TRBV7-2 and TRBJ2-7; D is possibly TRBD2 (6 bases). This CDR3 is 13 amino acids long. CDR1 and CDR2 (germline): SGHTA, FQGNSA. V shed 6 bases and J shed 4 bases, with 13 bases lying between them. As DNA, the CDR3 is TGTGCCAGCAGTAACGGGAGAGGGTACGAGCAGTACTTC. It codes for CASSNGRGYEQYF.

This clone was seen a handful of times. V and J are TRBV25-1 and TRBJ2-7; 11 nucleotides agree with TRBD2. The junction had 1 base not matched to a gene; V was cut back by 3 bases and J by 0 bases. Germline V CDR1 and CDR2: MGHDK, SYGVNS. The CDR3 contains 15 residues. The DNA of the CDR3 is TGTGCCAGCAGTGAGACTAGCGGGGCCTCCTACGAGCAGTACTTC. This translates into CASSETSGASYEQYF.

Written as DNA, the CDR3 is TGTGCCAGCAGTTTCCCGGGACTAGCGGGAGCACAAGATACGCAGTATTTT. Its protein product is CASSFPGLAGAQDTQYF. The chain couples TRBV28 to TRBJ2-3; 14 nucleotides agree with TRBD2. The CDR3 consists of 17 residues. Germline V gene sequence: CDR1 MDHEN, CDR2 SYDVKM. J was trimmed by 5 bases and V by 3 bases; bases with no gene match: 7.

The chain joins TRBV28 to TRBJ2-7; TRBD1 matches 7 bases. V was pared by 4 bases and J by 0 bases, with 6 bases of the junction left unmatched. The CDR3 length is 15 residues. CDR1 MDHEN and CDR2 SYDVKM come from the germline V gene. The chain's CDR3 is CASSSSGTASYEQYF. Here the CDR3 DNA reads TGTGCCAGCAGTTCATCCGGGACAGCCTCCTACGAGCAGTACTTC.

The chain uses TRBV7-8 and TRBJ2-3; 8 nucleotides line up with TRBD2. Germline V gene lookup returns CDR1 SGHVS and CDR2 FQNEAQ. V was pared by 1 base and J by 6 bases, with 9 bases of the junction left unmatched. This CDR3 is built from 16 residues. CDR3 coding DNA: TGTGCCAGCAGCTTAGGAGCCGGGAGGGCCCGTGATACGCAGTATTTT. The encoded protein is CASSLGAGRARDTQYF. Variable domain in full (rest from reference TRBV7-8 and TRBJ2-3): GAGVSQSPRYKVAKRGQDVALRCDPISGHVSLFWYQQALGQGPEFLTYFQNEAQLDKSGLPSDRFFAERPEGSVSTLKIQRTQQEDSAVYLCASSLGAGRARDTQYFGPGTRLTVL.

This rearrangement joins TRBV10-1 to TRBJ2-1; 14 bases match TRBD2. V trimming: 3 bases; J trimming: 8 bases; junction bases outside the gene matches: 6. Germline V gene sequence: CDR1 WNHNN, CDR2 SYGVQD (reference sequence). The CDR3 length is 16 residues. The CDR3 protein is CASSEGGLAGADEQFF. DNA for the CDR3: TGCGCCAGCAGTGAAGGGGGACTAGCGGGAGCTGATGAGCAGTTCTTC.

This clone was counted only a few times. J is TRBJ2-7 and V is TRBV7-2; 11 positions agree with TRBD1. V gave up 4 bases and J gave up 4 bases; unmatched junction bases: 12. Germline V lookup: CDR1 SGHTA, CDR2 FQGNSA. The CDR3 contains 17 residues. CDR3 DNA sequence: TGTGCCAGCAGCTCAGCCACACGGACAGGGGGCGGGTACGAGCAGTACTTC. It specifies CASSSATRTGGGYEQYF.

The gene calls are TRBV6-5 and TRBJ2-3, with D unresolved. Germline CDR1 reads MNHEY; CDR2 reads SVGAGI. The ends were cut back, 4 bases at V and 3 bases at J, with 11 bases in the middle. This CDR3 is built from 14 residues. CDR3 nucleotide sequence: TGTGCCAGCAGTTCTAACCGCCGGACAGATACGCAGTATTTT. It translates to CASSSNRRTDTQYF.

With respect to this clone: Other DNA sequences in the same sample also yield this CDR3. The V call is TRBV27, the J call TRBJ1-5; 7 nucleotides line up with TRBD1. This CDR3 spans 14 amino acids. V trimming: 5 bases; J trimming: 4 bases; junction bases outside the gene matches: 5. Germline CDR1 MNHEY, CDR2 SMNVEV (reference sequence). CDR3 protein: CASSPGTVNQPQHF. The DNA of the CDR3 is TGTGCCAGCAGTCCTGGGACAGTGAATCAGCCCCAGCATTTT.

This chain links TRBV7-2 with TRBJ2-6; the match to TRBD1 covers 7 bases. V trimming: 4 bases; J trimming: 0 bases; junction bases outside the gene matches: 6. The CDR3 is 17 amino acids. The germline CDR1 and CDR2 sequences are SGHTA and FQGNSA. The CDR3 region has the DNA TGTGCCAGCAGCTCTACAGGGGACCGCTCTGGGGCCAACGTCCTGACTTTC. Its protein product is CASSSTGDRSGANVLTF.

The V call is TRBV11-3, the J call TRBJ2-6, with D possibly TRBD1 on 6 matching bases. The V end lost 5 bases, the J end lost 9 bases, and 14 bases lay between the germline ends. The V gene's germline CDR1 is SGHNT and CDR2 YENEEA. The CDR3 runs to 14 residues. CDR3 amino acids: CASSKDSYSNVLTF. As DNA, the CDR3 is TGTGCCAGCAGCAAGGACAGCTATAGCAACGTCCTGACTTTC.

This chain uses TRBV27 with TRBJ2-1; TRBD2 agrees at 8 bases. The CDR3 loop spans 17 amino acids. Trimming at V came to 4 bases and at J to 3 bases, leaving 11 bases not matched to a gene. The germline gives CDR1 MNHEY, CDR2 SMNVEV (reference sequence). The CDR3 nucleotides are TGTGCCAGCAGTTCAAACTACGGCGGGAGGTACTACAATGAGCAGTTCTTC. Translating it yields CASSSNYGGRYYNEQFF.

This chain connects TRBV28 to TRBJ1-1; TRBD1 agrees at 9 bases. V lost 5 bases and J lost 5; bases outside the gene matches: 12. Looked up from germline, CDR1 is MDHEN and CDR2 is SYDVKM. The CDR3 extends over 16 amino acids. The CDR3 nucleotides read TGTGCCAGCAGTCCGCAACACAGGGGGCCGAGAACTGAAGCTTTCTTT. It is translated as CASSPQHRGPRTEAFF.

The genes are TRBV5-1 and TRBJ1-6; 11 bases map to TRBD1. Trimming took 4 bases from V and 11 from J; bases not matched to a gene: 14. Germline lookup yields CDR1 SGHRS and CDR2 YFSETQ. This CDR3 region has 17 residues. CDR3 residues: CASSPGTGGPAGTPLHF. CDR3 DNA: TGCGCCAGCAGCCCCGGGACAGGGGGGCCCGCGGGGACACCCCTCCACTTT.

This clone has a handful of counts. The chain joins TRBV25-1 to TRBJ1-4, with 7 bases matching TRBD1. Germline V gene data show CDR1 as MGHDK and CDR2 as SYGVNS. The V and J ends lost 6 bases and 3 bases, in that order; junction bases with no gene match: 1. The CDR3 is 13 amino acids. The CDR3 DNA reads TGTGCCAGCAGAACAGGGGCTAATGAAAAACTGTTTTTT. Its translation is CASRTGANEKLFF.

This rearrangement joins TRBV18 to TRBJ1-2; 10 nucleotides match TRBD1. CDR3 length: 13 amino acids. Germline assignment: CDR1 KGHSH and CDR2 LQKENI. After removal of 6 bases from V and 8 bases from J, the junction contained 6 bases not matched to a gene. CDR3 sequence (DNA): TGTGCCAGCTCGTGGGACAGGGGAGACGGCTACACCTTC. It encodes CASSWDRGDGYTF.

This clone appeared a single time. This sequence joins TRBV11-2 and TRBJ2-7, with 13 bases lining up with TRBD2. Trimming at V came to 3 bases and at J to 10 bases, leaving 3 bases not matched to a gene. The V gene's germline CDR1 is SGHAT and CDR2 FQNNGV. The CDR3 runs 13 residues. The CDR3 here is CASSFGTSGNQYF. The CDR3 nucleotides read TGTGCCAGCAGCTTCGGGACTAGCGGGAACCAGTACTTC.

This chain connects TRBV9 to TRBJ2-2; 7 bases map to TRBD2. Per the germline V gene, CDR1 is SGDLS and CDR2 is YYNGEE. This CDR3 contains 16 residues. The ends lost 0 bases at V and 6 bases at J; junction bases unmatched: 8. In DNA, the CDR3 is TGTGCCAGCAGCGTAGGGCCAGCGGGAAGCTCCGGGGAGCTGTTTTTT. It translates to CASSVGPAGSSGELFF. The full variable domain, rest sourced from reference TRBV9 and TRBJ2-2, is DSGVTQTPKHLITATGQRVTLRCSPRSGDLSVYWYQQSLDQGLQFLIQYYNGEERAKGNILERFSAQQFPDLHSELNLSSLELGDSALYFCASSVGPAGSSGELFFGEGSRLTVL.

This clone has only one observation. The sample carries other DNA sequences with the same CDR3. The chain recombines TRBV18 with TRBJ2-2; D gene unclear. CDR1 is KGHSH, CDR2 LQKENI, per germline. This CDR3 is built from 13 residues. The V and J ends lost 1 base and 2 bases respectively, with 2 bases between them. The CDR3: CASSPLNTGELFF. Written as DNA, the CDR3 is TGTGCCAGCTCACCACTAAACACCGGGGAGCTGTTTTTT.

The chain links TRBV6-5 to TRBJ2-1, with 8 bases that match TRBD2. The CDR3 spans 14 residues. The J segment lost 5 bases and the V segment lost 2 bases, leaving 2 bases of the junction unmatched. Germline V gene data show CDR1 as MNHEY and CDR2 as SVGAGI. As DNA, the CDR3 is TGTGCCAGCAGTTACCTAGCGGGCCACAATGAGCAGTTCTTC. Translating gives CASSYLAGHNEQFF.

This clone has just one count. The V gene is TRBV7-3, the J gene TRBJ2-1; 16 bases match TRBD2. This CDR3 is built from 15 residues. V lost 8 bases to trimming and J lost 7 bases; unmatched junction nucleotides: 5. Germline lookup yields CDR1 SGHTA and CDR2 FQGTGA. Written as DNA, the CDR3 is TGTGCCAGCCGCTGGGGACTAGCGGGAGGGAATGAGCAGTTCTTC. Encoded protein: CASRWGLAGGNEQFF.

The chain combines TRBV5-1 with TRBJ1-6; 8 bases line up with TRBD1. The length of the CDR3 is 14 residues. Trimming cost V 0 bases and J 7 bases; bases outside gene matches: 0. CDR1 SGHRS and CDR2 YFSETQ come from the germline V gene. The CDR3 spells CASSLGQGNSPLHF. In nucleotides, the CDR3 is TGCGCCAGCAGCTTGGGACAGGGGAATTCACCCCTCCACTTT.